Shown below are 14 T cell receptor beta chains from a single sample sequenced in a study of T-cell reconstitution after alpha-beta-depleted transplantation in children. The TCRbeta library was prepared with unique molecular identifiers. TCRdb re-analysed the PCR reads in MiXCR, keeping a single row per CDR3 protein. Of about 980,000 distinct CDR3 sequences in the sample, about 26% were seen once. Sequences were derived from PBMCs, mostly from graft donor cells, sampled 360 days after TCRalphabeta/CD19-depleted stem cell transplant. The receptors shown here come from a boy in the first two years of life who had a stem cell transplant for SCID, so the T cells may come from the graft donor.

The J gene is TRBJ1-1, the V gene TRBV27, with D unclear. Germline V lookup: CDR1 MNHEY, CDR2 SMNVEV (reference sequence). The CDR3 sequence is 14 residues long. V was clipped by 6 bases and J by 2 bases, with 13 bases between them. For the CDR3, the DNA is TGTGCCAGCAGCCCATCCTCTTACAACACTGAAGCTTTCTTT. Translation gives CASSPSSYNTEAFF.

The chain has TRBV6-5 and TRBJ2-1; 8 nucleotides align to TRBD2. After removal of 5 bases from V and 2 bases from J, the junction contained 8 bases not matched to a gene. Germline CDR1 is MNHEY and CDR2 is SVGAGI. The CDR3 has 16 residues. The CDR3 region has the DNA TGTGCCAGCAGTACTCTGAGCGGGGGAGCCTACAATGAGCAGTTCTTC. It is translated as CASSTLSGGAYNEQFF.

The chain recombines TRBV5-1 with TRBJ2-1; D is tentatively TRBD1 or TRBD2 (6 bases each). This CDR3 spans 16 amino acids. V lost 3 bases to trimming and J lost 6 bases, with 19 bases between them. Germline CDR1 reads SGHRS; CDR2 reads YFSETQ. Here the CDR3 reads CASSWGARVTGNEQFF. The CDR3 bases are TGCGCCAGCAGCTGGGGGGCCAGGGTTACGGGCAATGAGCAGTTCTTC.

The chain links TRBV7-3 to TRBJ2-1; 10 nucleotides agree with TRBD2. V lost 2 bases to trimming and J lost 7 bases; unmatched junction nucleotides: 5. The germline V gene has CDR1 SGHTA and CDR2 FQGTGA. This CDR3 has 15 residues. The CDR3 DNA sequence: TGTGCCAGCAGCTTATTCCCACTAGCGGGGAATGAGCAGTTCTTC. It specifies CASSLFPLAGNEQFF.

The chain is built from TRBV30 and TRBJ2-1; 11 nucleotides match TRBD2. From germline, CDR1 is GTSNPN and CDR2 SVGIG (reference sequence). The CDR3 contains 16 residues. Trimming at V came to 1 base and at J to 8 bases, leaving 10 bases not matched to a gene. The CDR3 is CAWSAAHSGGADEQFF. The DNA of the CDR3 is TGTGCCTGGAGTGCGGCCCATAGCGGGGGGGCCGATGAGCAGTTCTTC. The variable domain in full, completed from reference TRBV30 and TRBJ2-1, reads SQTIHQWPATLVQPVGSPLSLECTVEGTSNPNLYWYRQAAGRGLQLLFYSVGIGQISSEVPQNLSASRPQDRQFILSSKKLLLSDSGFYLCAWSAAHSGGADEQFFGPGTRLTVL.

The V gene is TRBV12-3 or TRBV12-4, the J gene TRBJ1-5, with D hard to call. The CDR3 has 13 amino acids. Between the trimmed V and J ends, which lost 1 base and 6 bases, there was a span of 7 bases. Here the CDR3 DNA reads TGTGCCAGCAGTTTAGGGCAGATTCAGCCCCAGCATTTT. Residues: CASSLGQIQPQHF.

The J gene is TRBJ2-1, the V gene TRBV4-3; 15 bases line up with TRBD2. Germline values: CDR1 LGHNA, CDR2 YSLEER. CDR3 length: 17 residues. After removal of 4 bases from V and 6 bases from J, the junction contained 7 bases not matched to a gene. The CDR3 DNA follows: TGCGCCAGCAGCCCTGGACTAGCGGGGGGGCCTGGCAATGAGCAGTTCTTC. Translation gives CASSPGLAGGPGNEQFF.

The table lists this clonotype with a few counts. The chain joins TRBV7-9 to TRBJ1-4; D is perhaps TRBD1 (6 bases). The germline V gene has CDR1 SEHNR and CDR2 FQNEAQ (reference sequence). V gave up 3 bases and J gave up 7 bases, with 12 bases separating them. The CDR3 extends over 14 amino acids. CDR3 amino acids: CASSFQRGGEKLFF. CDR3 coding DNA: TGTGCCAGCAGCTTTCAGCGAGGGGGTGAAAAACTGTTTTTT.

The chain uses TRBV4-1 and TRBJ1-1; D gene uncertain. The CDR3 covers 15 residues. V was trimmed by 0 bases and J by 0 bases, leaving 8 bases between them. Germline CDR1 is MGHRA and CDR2 is YSYEKL. CDR3 bases: TGCGCCAGCAGCCAAGAGTTGGGAGTGAACACTGAAGCTTTCTTT. Its protein is CASSQELGVNTEAFF.

The chain combines TRBV12-3 or TRBV12-4 with TRBJ2-7; D remains unclear. The V gene lost 6 bases and the J gene lost 6 bases, with 15 bases spanning the gap. There are 13 residues in the CDR3. The CDR3 nucleotides are TGTGCCAGCAGCCCCTCGATTGGGATCGAGCAGTACTTC. Residues: CASSPSIGIEQYF.

This clonotype has just a few counts. V gene TRBV5-1 combines with J gene TRBJ1-1; D gene uncertain. Between the trimmed V and J ends, which lost 1 base and 0 bases, there was a span of 7 bases. The CDR3 consists of 14 residues. Per the germline V gene, CDR1 is SGHRS and CDR2 is YFSETQ. CDR3 DNA: TGCGCCAGCAGCTTGTGGCCGGTGAACACTGAAGCTTTCTTT. This gives the protein CASSLWPVNTEAFF.

This clonotype has just a few counts. The V gene is TRBV7-7, the J gene TRBJ2-1, with 9 bases fitting TRBD1. With V trimmed by 2 bases and J by 6 bases, 5 bases remained unmatched. Germline V gene data show CDR1 as SSHAT and CDR2 as FNYEAQ (reference sequence). The CDR3 has 15 amino acids. The CDR3 DNA is TGTGCCAGCAGCTTAACAGGGGGCGCTTTCAATGAGCAGTTCTTC. The encoded protein is CASSLTGGAFNEQFF. Filled out from reference TRBV7-7 and TRBJ2-1, the complete variable domain reads GAGVSQSPRYKVTKRGQDVTLRCDPISSHATLYWYQQALGQGPEFLTYFNYEAQPDKSGLPSDRFSAERPEGSISTLTIQRTEQRDSAMYRCASSLTGGAFNEQFFGPGTRLTVL.

The J gene is TRBJ1-2, the V gene TRBV6-5, with TRBD1 identical over 9 bases. Germline V CDR1 and CDR2: MNHEY, SVGAGI. The CDR3 loop spans 14 amino acids. Unmatched junction bases numbered 6, after V lost 2 bases and J lost 8 bases. The CDR3, as DNA: TGTGCCAGCAGTTACGGGGGACAGGGTTTCGGCTACACCTTC. It specifies CASSYGGQGFGYTF.

This rearrangement joins TRBV27 to TRBJ2-2, with D maybe TRBD1 (6 bases). CDR1 is MNHEY, CDR2 SMNVEV, per germline (reference sequence). This CDR3 has 15 residues. With 6 bases removed from V and 5 bases from J, the gap between germline ends came to 16 bases. The CDR3 bases are TGTGCCAGCAGCCCCAACAGGGCCTGGACCGGGGAGCTGTTTTTT. Encoded protein: CASSPNRAWTGELFF.